Below, 18 T cell receptor beta chains from the same sample are listed, as sequenced in a study of TIL therapy for anti-PD-1-resistant metastatic lung cancer. The immunoSEQ assay was v3. The data were produced by immunoSEQ multiplex PCR, yet TCRdb's version contains in-frame clones alone and is incomplete. The table has about 13,000 clones, roughly two thirds seen once; the top ten hold roughly 9%. Time point described: pre-treatment sample, taken before nivolumab and TIL therapy. The tumor samples were excised metastases, mostly pleural nodules or supraclavicular lymph nodes. The sequenced sample was tumor tissue, obtained at baseline. These receptors all stem from a woman between 30 and 79 years old with non-small cell lung cancer.

The V call is TRBV19, the J call TRBJ1-1; maybe TRBD1 (5 bases). Germline-derived CDR1 and CDR2 are LNHDA and SQIVND (reference sequence). The CDR3 has 15 residues. The V end was cut by 10 bases, the J end by 5 bases, with 23 bases between. In nucleotides, the CDR3 is TGTGCCACTAAGTCTCAAGGGACCCACTTAACTGAAGCTTTCTTT. Amino acids: CATKSQGTHLTEAFF.

In its sample, this clone was seen once. The DNA for the CDR3 is TGTGCCAGCCACCCTTCCACGAGAGTGGCAGGGGTCACAGATACGCAGTATTTT. It specifies CASHPSTRVAGVTDTQYF. V is TRBV13 and J is TRBJ2-3, with a tentative D call TRBD1 (6 bases). Trimming stripped 8 bases from V and 2 bases from J, with 26 bases between. This CDR3 spans 18 amino acids. In germline, CDR1 is PRHDT, CDR2 FYEKMQ (reference sequence). The full variable domain, its missing parts supplied by reference TRBV13 and TRBJ2-3, is AAGVIQSPRHLIKEKRETATLKCYPIPRHDTVYWYQQGPGQDPQFLISFYEKMQSDKGSIPDRFSAQQFSDYHSELNMSSLELGDSALYFCASHPSTRVAGVTDTQYFGPGTRLTVL.

The chain couples TRBV7-6 to TRBJ2-1, with a weak D call TRBD2 (6 bases). CDR1 is SGHVS and CDR2 is FNYEAQ in the germline V gene. Trimming removed 5 bases from V and 0 bases from J, with 23 bases in between. The CDR3 consists of 19 residues. CDR3 coding DNA: TGTGCCAGCAGCCGAGCCCCCTTCGGGCGGGGCAGCTCCTACAATGAGCAGTTCTTC. It translates to CASSRAPFGRGSSYNEQFF.

V gene TRBV7-2 combines with J gene TRBJ1-3; D not certain. This CDR3 has 18 amino acids. The V end was cut by 0 bases, the J end by 0 bases, with 15 bases between. CDR1 and CDR2 (germline): SGHTA, FQGNSA. The CDR3 loop is CASSLARGGRFSGNTIYF. The CDR3 DNA is TGTGCCAGCAGCTTAGCGAGAGGCGGAAGATTCTCTGGAAACACCATATATTTT.

This clone was recorded once. The V gene is TRBV12-5, the J gene TRBJ2-7; TRBD1 might be the D (5 bases). The ends were cut back, 0 bases at V and 3 bases at J, with 9 bases in the middle. The germline V gene has CDR1 LGHNT and CDR2 FRNRAP. The CDR3 covers 14 residues. CDR3 sequence reads: CASGLVKDIYEQYF. In nucleotides, the CDR3 is TGTGCTAGTGGTTTGGTAAAGGACATCTACGAGCAGTACTTC.

This CDR3 reads CASSPATPEQYF. CDR3 nucleotides: TGTGCCAGCTCACCCGCGACGCCCGAGCAGTACTTC. The chain links TRBV18 to TRBJ2-7; D ambiguous. CDR3 length: 12 residues. Germline V lookup: CDR1 KGHSH, CDR2 LQKENI. Deletions cut 3 bases from V and 6 bases from J, with 9 bases between.

V usage is TRBV27 and J usage is TRBJ1-3; a possible D gene is TRBD1 (6 bases). CDR1 and CDR2 (germline): MNHEY, SMNVEV (reference sequence). The V and J ends lost 5 bases and 6 bases respectively, with 14 bases between them. This CDR3 is built from 14 residues. The CDR3 DNA sequence: TGTGCCAGCAGTCCAGGGTTGGGGGCAAACACCATATATTTT. The encoded protein is CASSPGLGANTIYF.

V gene TRBV6-1 combines with J gene TRBJ2-7; TRBD2 is a possible D gene (6 bases). The CDR3 is 13 residues long. Germline lookup yields CDR1 MNHNS and CDR2 SASEGT. The germline V and J ends were trimmed by 6 bases and 4 bases, with 13 bases remaining between them. CDR3 sequence (DNA): TGTGCCAGCAGCAGGTCCGCGGGGTACGAGCAGTACTTC. This gives the protein CASSRSAGYEQYF.

This sequence joins TRBV19 and TRBJ2-1; D is ambiguous. Trimming pared 2 bases from V and 6 bases from J, leaving 11 bases between. The CDR3 runs to 14 residues. Germline V gives CDR1 LNHDA, CDR2 SQIVND (reference sequence). As DNA, the CDR3 is TGTGCCAGTAGTATATCGGCGGCCGTCAATGAGCAGTTCTTC. It codes for CASSISAAVNEQFF.

V usage is TRBV5-6 and J usage is TRBJ1-2; D call uncertain. V lost 3 bases to trimming and J lost 4 bases, with 16 bases between them. Germline assignment: CDR1 SGHDT and CDR2 YYEEEE. The CDR3 totals 15 residues. In DNA form, the CDR3 reads TGTGCCAGCAGCTCCTACGACCGAACCCTCTATGGCTACACCTTC. Its protein product is CASSSYDRTLYGYTF.

Within the sample, this clone is medium-sized (0.01 to 0.1%). The V gene is TRBV7-8, the J gene TRBJ2-2, with 11 bases matching TRBD1. V gave up 3 bases and J gave up 4 bases; unmatched junction bases: 13. CDR3 length: 19 residues. Germline CDR1 is SGHVS and CDR2 is FQNEAQ. The DNA of the CDR3 is TGTGCCAGCAGCTTTCCGGGACAGGGGGACGCCGACGGCACCGGGGAGCTGTTTTTT. This sequence encodes CASSFPGQGDADGTGELFF.

The V and J genes are TRBV10-2 and TRBJ1-5; no reliable D call. V was trimmed by 2 bases and J by 4 bases, leaving 15 bases between them. The CDR3 sequence is 16 residues long. Germline loops: CDR1 WSHSY, CDR2 SAAADI. This CDR3 is CASSELGSHGNQPQHF. The CDR3 DNA follows: TGCGCCAGCAGTGAGCTGGGGTCTCATGGGAATCAGCCCCAGCATTTT.

V is TRBV28 and J is TRBJ1-1; TRBD1 might be the D (6 bases). This CDR3 spans 14 amino acids. Germline V gene lookup returns CDR1 MDHEN and CDR2 SYDVKM. Trimming cost V 6 bases and J 4 bases, with 15 bases left between them. The CDR3 bases are TGTGCCAGCAGCTTCCCGGGACAACTCACTGAAGCTTTCTTT. This gives the protein CASSFPGQLTEAFF.

This chain connects TRBV14 to TRBJ1-1; the match to TRBD1 covers 8 bases. This CDR3 has 18 amino acids. Germline V gene lookup returns CDR1 SGHDN and CDR2 FVKESK. With V trimmed by 5 bases and J by 1 base, 15 bases remained unmatched. The CDR3 sequence is CASSTQSRDRLRNTEAFF. In DNA form, the CDR3 reads TGTGCCAGCAGCACTCAATCCCGGGACAGGTTAAGGAACACTGAAGCTTTCTTT.

The chain has TRBV4-1 and TRBJ2-7, with 7 bases fitting TRBD1. The length of the CDR3 is 14 residues. CDR1 is MGHRA and CDR2 is YSYEKL in the germline V gene. J was trimmed by 8 bases and V by 0 bases; bases with no gene match: 7. Written as DNA, the CDR3 is TGCGCCAGCAGCCAAGATCGAGGGGGCTCTAAGCAGTACTTC. This sequence encodes CASSQDRGGSKQYF.

The chain couples TRBV28 to TRBJ1-2, with D perhaps matching TRBD1 (5 bases). The V and J ends lost 1 base and 4 bases respectively, with 10 bases between them. In germline, CDR1 is MDHEN, CDR2 SYDVKM. CDR3 length: 14 residues. The chain's CDR3 is CASSLLATGYGYTF. In nucleotides, the CDR3 is TGTGCCAGCAGTTTATTAGCCACAGGCTATGGCTACACCTTC.

The V call is TRBV9, the J call TRBJ1-5; the match to TRBD1 covers 7 bases. J lost 0 bases, V lost 3 bases, and 12 bases had no gene match. The CDR3 contains 18 residues. Per germline, CDR1 SGDLS and CDR2 YYNGEE. The CDR3 spells CASSEPTGENYSNQPQHF. CDR3 DNA sequence: TGTGCCAGCAGCGAACCAACAGGGGAAAATTATAGCAATCAGCCCCAGCATTTT. The complete variable domain, with remaining parts taken from reference TRBV9 and TRBJ1-5, reads DSGVTQTPKHLITATGQRVTLRCSPRSGDLSVYWYQQSLDQGLQFLIQYYNGEERAKGNILERFSAQQFPDLHSELNLSSLELGDSALYFCASSEPTGENYSNQPQHFGDGTRLSIL.

The chain joins TRBV28 to TRBJ2-7; perhaps TRBD1 as D (8 bases). Trimming stripped 5 bases from V and 3 bases from J, with 11 bases between. The length of the CDR3 is 13 residues. From germline, CDR1 is MDHEN and CDR2 SYDVKM. CDR3 nucleotide sequence: TGTGCCAGCAGTACAGGGGGGGGCTACGAGCAGTACTTC. Its protein product is CASSTGGGYEQYF.